The rows below give T cell receptor beta chains drawn from one sample of a study of blood T cell repertoires in COVID-19. Only in-frame clones appear in the TCRdb table, and some are missing; sequencing was by immunoSEQ multiplex PCR. In the table there are 240,000 or so clones, roughly 87% of which are singletons. Sequencing used peripheral blood. The receptor source for this set is a woman aged 25 to 39 with acute or convalescent COVID-19. Each CDR3 is given with its conserved first and last residue. The D gene is left open where the match is weak. Clone size, where shown, is once, few, many, or a class for clones that have expanded.

abundance: NA
d_gene: TRBD1
j_gene: TRBJ2-3
v_gene: TRBV7-9
CDR3aa: CASTPNVGQVTDTQYF
CDR3nt: TGTGCCAGCACTCCAAACGTTGGACAGGTCACAGATACGCAGTATTTT

abundance: NA
d_gene: TRBD1
j_gene: TRBJ2-7
v_gene: TRBV30
CDR3aa: CAGQGMGQGTYEQYF
CDR3nt: TGTGCCGGACAGGGTATGGGACAGGGGACCTACGAGCAGTACTTC

abundance: NA
d_gene: TRBD2
j_gene: TRBJ2-1
v_gene: TRBV12-5
CDR3aa: CASGSIALAGGPNEQFF
CDR3nt: TGTGCTAGTGGTTCGATCGCCCTAGCGGGAGGGCCAAATGAGCAGTTCTTC

abundance: NA
d_gene: NA
j_gene: TRBJ1-6
v_gene: TRBV12-5
CDR3aa: CASGSWTPANSPLHF
CDR3nt: TGTGCTAGTGGTTCATGGACTCCGGCCAATTCACCCCTCCACTTT

abundance: NA
d_gene: NA
j_gene: TRBJ1-1
v_gene: TRBV19
CDR3aa: CASSGTWAVNTEAFF
CDR3nt: TGTGCCAGTAGCGGGACATGGGCAGTGAACACTGAAGCTTTCTTT

abundance: NA
d_gene: NA
j_gene: TRBJ2-7
v_gene: TRBV4-3
CDR3aa: CASSQDPGGPEQYF
CDR3nt: TGCGCCAGCAGCCAAGATCCCGGAGGCCCCGAGCAGTACTTC

abundance: NA
d_gene: NA
j_gene: TRBJ2-5
v_gene: TRBV19
CDR3aa: CASTRTGIGLETQYF
CDR3nt: TGTGCCAGTACTCGGACGGGGATTGGGCTGGAGACCCAGTACTTC

abundance: NA
d_gene: NA
j_gene: TRBJ1-3
v_gene: TRBV27
CDR3aa: CASSYTGSGNTIYF
CDR3nt: TGTGCCAGCAGTTATACAGGGTCTGGAAACACCATATATTTT

abundance: NA
d_gene: NA
j_gene: TRBJ2-4
v_gene: TRBV4-1
CDR3aa: CASSQGGGRTQNIQYF
CDR3nt: TGCGCCAGCAGCCAAGGGGGCGGAAGGACCCAAAACATTCAGTACTTC

abundance: NA
d_gene: TRBD2
j_gene: TRBJ2-1
v_gene: TRBV12-5
CDR3aa: CASGSGAGGYNEQFF
CDR3nt: TGTGCTAGTGGTTCTGGGGCGGGAGGGTACAATGAGCAGTTCTTC

abundance: NA
d_gene: NA
j_gene: TRBJ2-7
v_gene: TRBV12-3/TRBV12-4
CDR3aa: CASSGGSSYEQYF
CDR3nt: TGTGCCAGCTCCGGGGGTAGCTCCTACGAGCAGTACTTC

abundance: NA
d_gene: NA
j_gene: TRBJ1-1
v_gene: TRBV5-1
CDR3aa: CASSSGMENTEAFF
CDR3nt: TGCGCCAGCAGCTCCGGGATGGAGAACACTGAAGCTTTCTTT

abundance: few
d_gene: TRBD1
j_gene: TRBJ1-6
v_gene: TRBV5-4
CDR3aa: CASTDRKGFYNSPLHF
CDR3nt: TGTGCCAGCACGGACAGGAAAGGGTTCTATAATTCACCCCTCCACTTT